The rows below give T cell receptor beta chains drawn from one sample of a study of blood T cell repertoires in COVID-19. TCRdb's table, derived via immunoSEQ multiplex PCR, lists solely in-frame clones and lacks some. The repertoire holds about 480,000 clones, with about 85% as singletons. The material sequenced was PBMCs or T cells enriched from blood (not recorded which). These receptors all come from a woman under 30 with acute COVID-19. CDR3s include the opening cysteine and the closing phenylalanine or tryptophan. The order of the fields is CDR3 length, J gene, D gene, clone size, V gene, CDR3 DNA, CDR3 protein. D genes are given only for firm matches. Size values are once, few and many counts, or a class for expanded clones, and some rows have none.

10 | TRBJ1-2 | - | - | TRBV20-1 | TGCAGTGCTAAGGGGGTTGGCTACACCTTC | CSAKGVGYTF
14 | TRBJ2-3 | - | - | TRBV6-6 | TGTGCCAGCAGTCGGGGGACAAGCACAGATACGCAGTATTTT | CASSRGTSTDTQYF
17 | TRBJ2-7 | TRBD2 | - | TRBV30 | TGTGCCTGGAGCGTGGGTGTTGGACTAGCGGTTATCTACGAGCAGTACTTC | CAWSVGVGLAVIYEQYF
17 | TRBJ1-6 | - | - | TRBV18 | TGTGCCAGCTCACCACGGGCCAAGACAGACCATAATTCACCCCTCCACTTT | CASSPRAKTDHNSPLHF
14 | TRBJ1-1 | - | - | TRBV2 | TGTGCCAGCTATAAAAGCACCTTGAACACTGAAGCTTTCTTT | CASYKSTLNTEAFF
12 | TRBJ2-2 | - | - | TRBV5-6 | TGTGCCAGCAGCCGGTACACCGGGGAGCTGTTTTTT | CASSRYTGELFF
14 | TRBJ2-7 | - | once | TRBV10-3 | TGTGCCATCAGTGACTTAGCGGAGGGCTACGAGCAGTACTTC | CAISDLAEGYEQYF
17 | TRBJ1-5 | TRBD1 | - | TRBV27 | TGTGCCAGCAGAGCAGCCCGGGACAGAAATAGCAATCAGCCCCAGCATTTT | CASRAARDRNSNQPQHF
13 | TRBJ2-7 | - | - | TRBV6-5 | TGTGCCAGCAGACGATATGACAGCTACGAGCAGTACTTC | CASRRYDSYEQYF
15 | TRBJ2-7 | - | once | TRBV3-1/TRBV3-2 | TGTGCCAGCAGCCCCCTCGGACTTCCGACCTACGAGCAGTACTTC | CASSPLGLPTYEQYF
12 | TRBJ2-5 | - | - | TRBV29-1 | TGTAGCGTTCTTCGAGTCCAAGAGACCCAGTACTTC | CSVLRVQETQYF
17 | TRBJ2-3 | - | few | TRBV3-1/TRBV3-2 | TGTGCCAGCAGCCCACGCAGTCGGTCCAGCAGGACAGATACGCAGTATTTT | CASSPRSRSSRTDTQYF
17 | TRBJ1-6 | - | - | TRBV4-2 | TGTGCCAGCAGCCAAGAAACCGACAGCAGCTATAATTCACCCCTCCACTTT | CASSQETDSSYNSPLHF
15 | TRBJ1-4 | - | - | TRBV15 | TGTGCCACCAGCGGGACGGACAGCCGGATGGGGAAACTGTTTTTT | CATSGTDSRMGKLFF
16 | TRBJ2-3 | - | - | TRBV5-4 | TGTGCCAGCAGCTTGGGTCTGCGGGGAGACACAGATACGCAGTATTTT | CASSLGLRGDTDTQYF
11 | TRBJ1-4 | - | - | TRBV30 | TGTGCCTGGAGCCCAAATGAAAAACTGTTTTTT | CAWSPNEKLFF
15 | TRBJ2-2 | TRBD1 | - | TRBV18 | TGTGCCAGCTCACGGCAGGGGGCGAACACCGGGGAGCTGTTTTTT | CASSRQGANTGELFF
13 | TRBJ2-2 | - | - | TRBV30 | TGTGCCTGGAATACCAGATTAACCGGGGAGCTGTTTTTT | CAWNTRLTGELFF
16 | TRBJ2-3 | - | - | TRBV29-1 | TGCAGCGCCCGGAGCACAGGGCCGGTTTTCACAGATACGCAGTATTTT | CSARSTGPVFTDTQYF
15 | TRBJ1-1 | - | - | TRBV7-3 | TGTGCCAGCAGCTTCGGAGGTGGAGGGAACACTGAAGCTTTCTTT | CASSFGGGGNTEAFF
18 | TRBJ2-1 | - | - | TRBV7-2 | TGTGCCAGCAGCTTAGCTTCGGGCGGCGGGCTAGGGGGTAATGAGCAGTTCTTC | CASSLASGGGLGGNEQFF
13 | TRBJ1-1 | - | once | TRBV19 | TGTGCCAGCCAATGGGGGCCTAACACTGAAGCTTTCTTT | CASQWGPNTEAFF
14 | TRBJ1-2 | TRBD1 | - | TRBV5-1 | TGCGCCAGCAGCATAGGGACAGGAGGTTATGGCTACACCTTC | CASSIGTGGYGYTF
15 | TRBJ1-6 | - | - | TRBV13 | TGTGCCAGCAGCTCCTCGACCCAGGGGCATTCACCCCTCCACTTT | CASSSSTQGHSPLHF
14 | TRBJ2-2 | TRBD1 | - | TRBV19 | TGTGCCAGCAGGGACAGGGGAAACACCGGGGAGCTGTTTTTT | CASRDRGNTGELFF
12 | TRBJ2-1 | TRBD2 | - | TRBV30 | TGTGCCTGGGCGCCGGGGGGCAATGAGCAGTTCTTC | CAWAPGGNEQFF
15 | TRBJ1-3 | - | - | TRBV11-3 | TGTGCCAGCAGCTTATCGGGGGGCTCTGGAAACACCATATATTTT | CASSLSGGSGNTIYF
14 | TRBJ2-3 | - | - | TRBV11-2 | TGTGCCAGCAGCTTAGATCAGGTCAGAGATACGCAGTATTTT | CASSLDQVRDTQYF
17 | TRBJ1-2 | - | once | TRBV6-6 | TGTGCCAGCAGTCGCAACCGGGGAGGCATCGGGGGCTATGGCTACACCTTC | CASSRNRGGIGGYGYTF
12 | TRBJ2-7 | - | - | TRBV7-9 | TGTGCCAGCAGCCAGACTGAGTACGAGCAGTACTTC | CASSQTEYEQYF
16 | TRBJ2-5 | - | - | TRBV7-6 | TGTGCCAGCAGCAAAAGTTCAGGGGCGCAGAGGGGGACCCAGTACTTC | CASSKSSGAQRGTQYF
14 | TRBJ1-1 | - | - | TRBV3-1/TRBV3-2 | TGTGCCAGCAGCCAAGGAGGGGGTGGTACTGAAGCTTTCTTT | CASSQGGGGTEAFF
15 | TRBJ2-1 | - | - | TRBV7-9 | TGTGCCAGCAGCTTTCCCGGCGGGACCTACAATGAGCAGTTCTTC | CASSFPGGTYNEQFF
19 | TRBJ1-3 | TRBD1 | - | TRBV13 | TGTGCCAGCAGCCCCAGGGCCAGGGGGGTAAAGGGCTCTGGAAACACCATATATTTT | CASSPRARGVKGSGNTIYF
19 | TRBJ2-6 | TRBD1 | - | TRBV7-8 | TGTGCCAGCAGCTTAGGCGACAGGGGGCGCCTCTCTGGGGCCAACGTCCTGACTTTC | CASSLGDRGRLSGANVLTF
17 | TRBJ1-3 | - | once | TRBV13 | TGTGCCAGCAGCTCGTCTCCGGGGGGAGTCTCTGGAAACACCATATATTTT | CASSSSPGGVSGNTIYF
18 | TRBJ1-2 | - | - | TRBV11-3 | TGTGCCAGCAGCTTAATGGGCAAGCTCCGGGACTCAGACTATGGCTACACCTTC | CASSLMGKLRDSDYGYTF
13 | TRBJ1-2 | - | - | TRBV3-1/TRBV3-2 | TGTGCCAGCAGCGACAGGCGACACTATGGCTACACCTTC | CASSDRRHYGYTF
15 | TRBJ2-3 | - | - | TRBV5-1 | TGCGCCAGCAAGTCCCGGGGGGCTAGCACAGATACGCAGTATTTT | CASKSRGASTDTQYF
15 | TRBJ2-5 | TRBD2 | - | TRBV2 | TGTGCCAGCAGTGTAGGTAGCGGGGCCCAAGAGACCCAGTACTTC | CASSVGSGAQETQYF
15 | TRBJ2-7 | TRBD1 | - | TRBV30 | TGTGCCTGGAACCCCGGGACAGGGATCTCCTACGAGCAGTACTTC | CAWNPGTGISYEQYF
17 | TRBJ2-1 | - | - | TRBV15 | TGTGCCACCAGCACTCCCGGCCGACTTTACTCCTACAATGAGCAGTTCTTC | CATSTPGRLYSYNEQFF
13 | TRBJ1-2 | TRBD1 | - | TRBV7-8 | TGTGCCAGCAGCCTGGGGACAGACTATGGCTACACCTTC | CASSLGTDYGYTF
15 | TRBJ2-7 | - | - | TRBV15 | TGTGCCACCAGCAGAGGCCCTCCAGGGTCCTACGAGCAGTACTTC | CATSRGPPGSYEQYF
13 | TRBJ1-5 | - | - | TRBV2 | TGTGCCAGCAGTGAGGAGGTAGCGGGGCCCCAGCATTTT | CASSEEVAGPQHF
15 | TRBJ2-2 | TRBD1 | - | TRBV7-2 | TGTGCCAGCAGCCCCGTACAGGGGCGGGCCGGGGAGCTGTTTTTT | CASSPVQGRAGELFF
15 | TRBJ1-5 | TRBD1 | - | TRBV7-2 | TGTGCCAGCAGCACACCGACAGGGGCGAGACAGCCCCAGCATTTT | CASSTPTGARQPQHF
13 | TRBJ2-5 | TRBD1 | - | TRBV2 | TGTGCCAGCAGGGGACAGGGGCAAGAGACCCAGTACTTC | CASRGQGQETQYF
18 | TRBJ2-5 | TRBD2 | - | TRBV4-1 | TGCGCCAGCAGCCAACAAATCAGACTAGCGGGGGGCTTAGAGACCCAGTACTTC | CASSQQIRLAGGLETQYF
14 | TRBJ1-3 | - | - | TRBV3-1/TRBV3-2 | TGTGCCAGCAGCCAGAGAAACTCTGGAAACACCATATATTTT | CASSQRNSGNTIYF
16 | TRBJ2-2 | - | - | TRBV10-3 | TGTGCCATCAGTGAGTCGGGGCGGACGAACACCGGGGAGCTGTTTTTT | CAISESGRTNTGELFF
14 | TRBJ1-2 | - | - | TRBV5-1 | TGCGCCAGCAGCTTGTTAGGGGGAGAATATGGCTACACCTTC | CASSLLGGEYGYTF
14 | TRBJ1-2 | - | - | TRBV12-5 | TGTGCTAGTGTCCTGTGGGGCGCAGACTATGGCTACACCTTC | CASVLWGADYGYTF
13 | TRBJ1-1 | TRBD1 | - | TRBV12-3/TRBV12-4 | TGTGCCAGCAGTTTAGTCCAGGGGGCTGGGGCTTTCTTT | CASSLVQGAGAFF
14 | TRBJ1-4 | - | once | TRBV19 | TGTGCCAGTAGCCGGACCGACGGAGGTGAAAAACTGTTTTTT | CASSRTDGGEKLFF